These 27 T cell receptor beta chains came from one sample sequenced in a study of long-term antiretroviral therapy in people with HIV. The assay used was immunoSEQ (version v3.0), run at survey level. This table comes from immunoSEQ multiplex PCR, and its TCRdb copy is limited to in-frame clones, with some not included. This sample has 15,000 or so clones, with around 76% found just once. This specimen consisted of unsorted PBMCs, obtained 3.1 years after starting antiretroviral therapy. These receptors originate from a middle-aged man with HIV.

This chain uses TRBV6-1 with TRBJ1-2; D unclear. The V end lost 1 base, the J end lost 8 bases, and 14 bases lay between the germline ends. CDR1 and CDR2 (germline): MNHNS, SASEGT. The CDR3 length is 14 residues. The CDR3 nucleotides read TGTGCCAGCAGTGAAGTTGGAGGTTCGAAAGGCTACACCTTC. It is translated as CASSEVGGSKGYTF.

The CDR3: CASSWGPDRGSTAQHF. CDR3 coding DNA: TGCGCCAGCAGCTGGGGGCCAGACAGGGGGAGTACGGCCCAGCATTTT. The V and J genes are TRBV5-1 and TRBJ1-5; 9 nucleotides line up with TRBD1. V gave up 3 bases and J gave up 11 bases; unmatched junction bases: 15. The CDR3 has 16 amino acids. Germline CDR1 and CDR2: SGHRS and YFSETQ.

The chain combines TRBV6-1 with TRBJ2-7; 13 bases fit TRBD2. The CDR3 sequence is 15 residues long. Trimming removed 1 base from V and 4 bases from J; junction bases left unmatched: 1. Germline V gene lookup returns CDR1 MNHNS and CDR2 SASEGT. In nucleotides, the CDR3 is TGTGCCAGCAGTGAAGGACTAGCGGGGGGTTACGAGCAGTACTTC. Translating it yields CASSEGLAGGYEQYF.

Only one count was recorded for this clone. The chain carries TRBV5-1 and TRBJ2-1; perhaps TRBD1 as D (6 bases). There are 14 residues in the CDR3. Germline V gives CDR1 SGHRS, CDR2 YFSETQ. V lost 2 bases and J 4 bases, leaving 10 bases between the germline ends. The CDR3: CASSLGQLYNEQFF. Here the CDR3 DNA reads TGCGCCAGCAGCTTAGGACAGTTATACAATGAGCAGTTCTTC.

CDR3 coding DNA: TGTGCCAGCGGGTGGGGGGGGGAAACCACAGATACGCAGTATTTT. This translates into CASGWGGETTDTQYF. This rearrangement joins TRBV27 to TRBJ2-3; 7 bases match TRBD2. V lost 8 bases, J lost 2 bases, and 10 bases stayed unmatched. Germline CDR1 is MNHEY and CDR2 is SMNVEV (reference sequence). CDR3 length equals 15 residues.

The genes are TRBV11-2 and TRBJ2-7; 8 bases line up with TRBD1. J lost 3 bases, V lost 4 bases, and 8 bases had no gene match. This CDR3 has 15 residues. CDR1 SGHAT and CDR2 FQNNGV come from the germline V gene. CDR3 amino acids: CASSSGQGLVYEQYF. The CDR3 bases are TGTGCCAGCAGCTCCGGACAGGGTTTAGTCTACGAGCAGTACTTC.

The chain employs TRBV10-3 and TRBJ2-2; 9 bases line up with TRBD1. Germline CDR1 and CDR2: ENHRY and SYGVKD. This CDR3 is 16 amino acids long. V shed 4 bases and J 0 bases; nucleotides not matched to a gene: 3. This CDR3 reads CAISGDRGSNTGELFF. In DNA form, the CDR3 reads TGTGCCATCAGTGGAGACAGGGGGTCGAACACCGGGGAGCTGTTTTTT.

V is TRBV15 and J is TRBJ1-1, with D possibly TRBD1 on 5 matching bases. Trimming removed 0 bases at V and 2 bases at J, with 19 bases between. Germline V gene data show CDR1 as LNHNV and CDR2 as YYDKDF (reference sequence). This CDR3 region has 18 residues. CDR3: CATSRDRAGFSSNTEAFF. CDR3 nucleotides: TGTGCCACCAGCAGAGATAGGGCAGGGTTTAGCTCCAACACTGAAGCTTTCTTT.

The rearrangement uses TRBV6-5 and TRBJ1-6; D is ambiguous. The CDR3 sequence is 14 residues long. Trimming took 6 bases from V and 6 from J, leaving 12 bases between them. CDR1 and CDR2 from the germline V gene are MNHEY and SVGAGI. The CDR3, as DNA: TGTGCCAGCAGCCAGAGATTTCTTAATTCACCCCTCCACTTT. Its translation: CASSQRFLNSPLHF.

The rearrangement joins TRBV4-1 to TRBJ2-3; 10 nucleotides line up with TRBD2. Germline V lookup: CDR1 MGHRA, CDR2 YSYEKL. This CDR3 comprises 16 residues. J gave up 3 bases and V 4 bases, and 7 bases lay outside the gene matches. CDR3 sequence: CASSRALAGFTDTQYF. CDR3 nucleotide sequence: TGCGCCAGCAGCCGAGCACTAGCGGGGTTTACAGATACGCAGTATTTT.

This chain connects TRBV7-7 to TRBJ2-3; D remains unclear. The CDR3 is made up of 13 amino acids. The germline V gene encodes CDR1 SSHAT and CDR2 FNYEAQ (reference sequence). Between the trimmed V and J ends, which lost 1 base and 1 base, there was a span of 3 bases. The CDR3 sequence: CASSLDGTDTQYF. The CDR3 coding sequence is TGTGCCAGCAGCTTAGATGGCACAGATACGCAGTATTTT.

By share, this clone counts as medium-sized. This rearrangement joins TRBV6-4 to TRBJ2-3, with 8 bases that match TRBD2. Germline CDR1 reads MRHNA; CDR2 reads SNTAGT. Trimming took 2 bases from V and 3 from J; bases not matched to a gene: 1. The CDR3 contains 14 residues. The CDR3 bases are TGTGCCAGCAGTGACGGACTAGCAACAGATACGCAGTATTTT. Its protein product is CASSDGLATDTQYF.

This clone appeared once. The J gene is TRBJ1-5, the V gene TRBV5-6; D possibly corresponds to TRBD1 (5 bases). Per germline, CDR1 SGHDT and CDR2 YYEEEE. Trimming pared 4 bases from V and 7 bases from J, leaving 21 bases between. The CDR3 has 16 amino acids. The CDR3 is CASSRGSRRDEQPQHF. Here the CDR3 DNA reads TGTGCCAGCAGCCGAGGTTCGCGCAGGGATGAGCAGCCCCAGCATTTT.

The chain combines TRBV19 with TRBJ1-4, with D tentatively TRBD1 (5 bases). Germline-derived CDR1 and CDR2 are LNHDA and SQIVND (reference sequence). V lost 5 bases and J 0 bases, leaving 16 bases between the germline ends. This CDR3 comprises 17 residues. In DNA form, the CDR3 reads TGTGCCAGTAGTTCCCCGGGACGGGGATCAACTAATGAAAAACTGTTTTTT. Protein product: CASSSPGRGSTNEKLFF.

V and J are TRBV29-1 and TRBJ2-3; D is uncertain. CDR1 is SQVTM, CDR2 ANQGSEA, per germline. The length of the CDR3 is 13 residues. Trimming took off 2 bases at V and 2 bases at J, with 8 bases between the two ends. Here the CDR3 reads CSVERAVTDTQYF. The CDR3 DNA sequence: TGCAGCGTTGAAAGGGCCGTCACAGATACGCAGTATTTT.

The V and J genes are TRBV7-8 and TRBJ2-1; D gene ambiguous. Germline CDR1 SGHVS, CDR2 FQNEAQ. V dropped 5 bases and J dropped 5 bases, with 16 bases sitting between them. This CDR3 is 15 amino acids long. Here the CDR3 reads CASSPHKVADNEQFF. The CDR3 DNA is TGTGCCAGCAGCCCTCACAAGGTCGCGGACAATGAGCAGTTCTTC.

The chain recombines TRBV18 with TRBJ1-6; TRBD1 might be the D (5 bases). V lost 0 bases and J 8 bases, leaving 5 bases between the germline ends. This CDR3 is 13 amino acids long. Germline V gene lookup returns CDR1 KGHSH and CDR2 LQKENI. CDR3 loop: CASSPPGDSPLHF. CDR3 DNA sequence: TGTGCCAGCTCACCACCGGGGGATTCACCCCTCCACTTT.

V is TRBV5-1 and J is TRBJ1-1; D call uncertain. Germline V gives CDR1 SGHRS, CDR2 YFSETQ. V lost 4 bases, J lost 1 base, and 11 bases lay in between. The CDR3 has 14 residues. CDR3 in DNA: TGCGCCAGCAGCCTCCTGAGGGAGAACACTGAAGCTTTCTTT. Translation: CASSLLRENTEAFF.

The V gene is TRBV6-5, the J gene TRBJ1-2, with 10 bases fitting TRBD1. J gave up 2 bases and V 3 bases, and 6 bases lay outside the gene matches. Germline V lookup: CDR1 MNHEY, CDR2 SVGAGI. This CDR3 has 16 residues. The DNA of the CDR3 is TGTGCCAGCAGTTATGGGACAGGGGTTTTGAACTATGGCTACACCTTC. Translation: CASSYGTGVLNYGYTF.

This clone was seen a few times. This rearrangement joins TRBV28 to TRBJ1-1, with unresolved D. This CDR3 comprises 11 residues. V gave up 6 bases and J gave up 4 bases, with 6 bases separating them. CDR1 and CDR2 from the germline V gene are MDHEN and SYDVKM. In DNA, the CDR3 is TGTGCCAGCAGACGGGGCACTGAAGCTTTCTTT. Translating it yields CASRRGTEAFF.

The J gene is TRBJ1-1, the V gene TRBV11-2; possibly TRBD1 for D (5 bases). Trimming cost V 1 base and J 4 bases, with 10 bases left between them. Germline V gene lookup returns CDR1 SGHAT and CDR2 FQNNGV. The CDR3 has 14 residues. The CDR3 bases are TGTGCCAGCAGCTTAGGAGGGGTTGGCACTGAAGCTTTCTTT. Residues: CASSLGGVGTEAFF.

V is TRBV2 and J is TRBJ1-6, with D unresolved. The CDR3 has 12 amino acids. Germline assignment: CDR1 SNHLY and CDR2 FYNNEI. V lost 8 bases and J 9 bases, leaving 11 bases between the germline ends. The CDR3, as DNA: TGTGCCAGCGGAACGACTAGTTCACCCCTCCACTTT. It translates to CASGTTSSPLHF.

This chain links TRBV10-2 with TRBJ1-2; tentatively, D is TRBD1 (6 bases). This CDR3 spans 13 amino acids. Germline-derived CDR1 and CDR2 are WSHSY and SAAADI. V was clipped by 3 bases and J by 5 bases, with 10 bases between them. CDR3 region: CASSDGGGYGYTF. CDR3 coding DNA: TGCGCCAGCAGTGACGGAGGGGGGTATGGCTACACCTTC.

The CDR3 protein is CASSLTSGNLDTQYF. Here the CDR3 DNA reads TGTGCCAGCAGCTTAACTAGCGGTAATTTGGATACGCAGTATTTT. The genes are TRBV7-2 and TRBJ2-3; 8 bases line up with TRBD2. This CDR3 comprises 15 residues. Trimming removed 2 bases from V and 6 bases from J; junction bases left unmatched: 7. Germline V gene sequence: CDR1 SGHTA, CDR2 FQGNSA.

This clone occurred a few times. The J gene is TRBJ1-5, the V gene TRBV10-3; D remains ambiguous. This CDR3 contains 13 residues. V was trimmed by 3 bases and J by 7 bases, leaving 10 bases between them. Germline loops: CDR1 ENHRY, CDR2 SYGVKD. The chain's CDR3 is CAISDLGGQPQHF. The CDR3 DNA sequence: TGTGCCATCAGTGACCTAGGAGGGCAGCCCCAGCATTTT.

The CDR3 sequence: CASSLSGGWVQPQHF. The CDR3 nucleotides read TGTGCCAGCAGTTTATCTGGGGGCTGGGTTCAGCCCCAGCATTTT. The chain links TRBV27 to TRBJ1-5; the D gene is possibly TRBD1 (6 bases). Germline V lookup: CDR1 MNHEY, CDR2 SMNVEV (reference sequence). The CDR3 consists of 15 residues. V lost 0 bases and J 6 bases, leaving 12 bases between the germline ends.

The V call is TRBV14, the J call TRBJ1-3; D is unresolved. V shed 0 bases and J shed 1 base, with 10 bases lying between them. CDR1 is SGHDN, CDR2 FVKESK, per germline. The CDR3 runs to 16 residues. The CDR3 loop reads CASSQERIYSGNTIYF. CDR3 in DNA: TGTGCCAGCAGCCAAGAACGGATTTATTCTGGAAACACCATATATTTT.